The 19 T cell receptor beta chains below come from one sample, sequenced in a study of blood T cell repertoires in COVID-19. The method was immunoSEQ multiplex PCR; TCRdb's version includes in-frame clones alone and lacks a portion of them. The sample has roughly 300,000 clones, around 90% seen once; the top ten hold 5% to 7%. Sequences were obtained from peripheral blood. The origin of the receptors is a man aged 18 to 29 who had recovered from COVID-19.

The chain employs TRBV4-1 and TRBJ2-7, with 12 nucleotides matching TRBD2. CDR1 is MGHRA, CDR2 YSYEKL, per germline. The trim removed 0 bases at V and 5 bases at J, leaving 8 bases unmatched. The CDR3 contains 17 residues. The DNA for the CDR3 is TGCGCCAGCAGCCAAGATGCTAGCGGGAGGGCCAGCGACGAGCAGTACTTC. It specifies CASSQDASGRASDEQYF.

The chain couples TRBV12-5 to TRBJ1-2, with 9 bases fitting TRBD1. V lost 6 bases and J lost 8; bases outside the gene matches: 7. The CDR3 is made up of 13 amino acids. Germline V gene sequence: CDR1 LGHNT, CDR2 FRNRAP. DNA for the CDR3: TGTGCTAGTGGACAGGGGGCGGCGTGGGGCTACACCTTC. Encoded protein: CASGQGAAWGYTF.

DNA for the CDR3: TGCGCCAGCAGCCACGTTCCACGCCGGGACTTCGAAGGAACTGAAGCTTTCTTT. It specifies CASSHVPRRDFEGTEAFF. The V gene is TRBV4-3, the J gene TRBJ1-1, with D perhaps TRBD1 (5 bases). V was trimmed by 3 bases and J by 5 bases, leaving 25 bases between them. CDR3 length: 18 amino acids. CDR1 and CDR2 (germline): LGHNA, YSLEER.

The chain uses TRBV9 and TRBJ2-1; 7 bases align to TRBD2. The V and J ends lost 5 bases and 7 bases, in that order; junction bases with no gene match: 15. Per the germline V gene, CDR1 is SGDLS and CDR2 is YYNGEE. The CDR3 contains 16 residues. The CDR3 DNA is TGTGCCAGCAGTCCCAGTGGGAGCGGGGCGGTGAATGAGCAGTTCTTC. It encodes CASSPSGSGAVNEQFF.

The genes are TRBV28 and TRBJ1-2, with 7 nucleotides matching TRBD1. Germline assignment: CDR1 MDHEN and CDR2 SYDVKM. Germline trimming cut 7 bases from V and 6 bases from J; bases unmatched to any gene: 14. This CDR3 spans 15 amino acids. DNA for the CDR3: TGTGCCAGCACCTACTACAGGGGAAATAAGGATGGCTACACCTTC. Translation gives CASTYYRGNKDGYTF.

This chain links TRBV29-1 with TRBJ1-1; D may be TRBD1 (6 bases). CDR1 and CDR2 from the germline V gene are SQVTM and ANQGSEA. V was cut by 4 bases and J by 7 bases, with 10 bases left in between. The CDR3 loop spans 11 amino acids. CDR3: CSVAGVGEAFF. In nucleotides, the CDR3 is TGCAGCGTTGCAGGGGTCGGTGAAGCTTTCTTT. Based on the CDR3 plus reference TRBV29-1 and TRBJ1-1, the full variable domain is SAVISQKPSRDICQRGTSLTIQCQVDSQVTMMFWYRQQPGQSLTLIATANQGSEATYESGFVIDKFPISRPNLTFSTLTVSNMSPEDSSIYLCSVAGVGEAFFGQGTRLTVV.

This clone appeared a few times. V usage is TRBV5-6 and J usage is TRBJ2-5, with 12 nucleotides matching TRBD2. The length of the CDR3 is 18 residues. With 0 bases clipped from V and 4 bases from J, the junction kept 10 bases outside the gene matches. Germline CDR1 SGHDT, CDR2 YYEEEE. The CDR3 spells CASSLGLAGGPGGETQYF. In nucleotides, the CDR3 is TGTGCCAGCAGCTTGGGGCTAGCGGGAGGGCCCGGTGGAGAGACCCAGTACTTC.

CDR3 DNA: TGCGCCAGCAGCCAATCCTTCGGGACAGGGTTACGTCAGCCCCAGCATTTT. It is translated as CASSQSFGTGLRQPQHF. The V call is TRBV4-3, the J call TRBJ1-5; 9 nucleotides line up with TRBD1. V was clipped by 2 bases and J by 6 bases; unmatched bases: 11. Germline assignment: CDR1 LGHNA and CDR2 YSLEER. This CDR3 has 17 amino acids.

This chain joins TRBV7-9 and TRBJ2-2; D ambiguous. V was trimmed by 3 bases and J by 2 bases, leaving 19 bases between them. Germline-derived CDR1 and CDR2 are SEHNR and FQNEAQ (reference sequence). The length of the CDR3 is 18 residues. The CDR3 loop is CASSFRRSSDSNTGELFF. Written as DNA, the CDR3 is TGTGCCAGCAGCTTTAGGCGGTCCTCCGACTCTAACACCGGGGAGCTGTTTTTT. Full variable domain (outside the CDR3, taken from reference TRBV7-9 and TRBJ2-2): DTGVSQNPRHKITKRGQNVTFRCDPISEHNRLYWYRQTLGQGPEFLTYFQNEAQLEKSRLLSDRFSAERPKGSFSTLEIQRTEQGDSAMYLCASSFRRSSDSNTGELFFGEGSRLTVL.

V is TRBV11-2 and J is TRBJ2-1, with 11 nucleotides matching TRBD2. The CDR3 contains 14 residues. Germline-derived CDR1 and CDR2 are SGHAT and FQNNGV. Trimming removed 7 bases from V and 4 bases from J; junction bases left unmatched: 3. The CDR3 sequence is CASTVAGGYNEQFF. CDR3 nucleotides: TGTGCCAGCACCGTAGCGGGAGGGTACAATGAGCAGTTCTTC.

The table lists this clone with a few counts. The gene calls are TRBV3-1 (or the pseudogene TRBV3-2) and TRBJ1-2; D is uncertain. Germline V gene data show CDR1 as LGHDT and CDR2 as YNNKEL (reference sequence). V gave up 0 bases and J gave up 8 bases, with 19 bases separating them. The CDR3 contains 16 residues. The CDR3 DNA follows: TGTGCCAGCAGCCAAGATCCCGGCGGGTGGGAGCGAGGCTACACCTTC. Protein sequence: CASSQDPGGWERGYTF.

This clone was observed a handful of times. The chain uses TRBV19 and TRBJ2-1, with TRBD1 matching over 8 bases. Germline V gives CDR1 LNHDA, CDR2 SQIVND (reference sequence). The CDR3 contains 14 residues. V lost 6 bases and J lost 8; bases outside the gene matches: 9. The CDR3: CASSPGQAWDEQFF. Written as DNA, the CDR3 is TGTGCCAGTAGCCCGGGACAGGCTTGGGATGAGCAGTTCTTC.

The V call is TRBV6-5, the J call TRBJ2-7, with 8 nucleotides matching TRBD1. CDR1 is MNHEY, CDR2 SVGAGI, per germline. CDR3 length equals 12 residues. V trimming: 5 bases; J trimming: 6 bases; junction bases outside the gene matches: 3. CDR3 nucleotide sequence: TGTGCCAGCAGTCCCACAGGGGGCGAGCAGTACTTC. Amino acid sequence: CASSPTGGEQYF.

The V and J genes are TRBV7-2 and TRBJ1-2, with 9 bases aligning to TRBD1. J was trimmed by 3 bases and V by 6 bases; bases with no gene match: 5. This CDR3 is 14 amino acids long. Germline V gene lookup returns CDR1 SGHTA and CDR2 FQGNSA. CDR3 in amino acids: CASSHTGGDYGYTF. The CDR3 bases are TGTGCCAGCAGTCACACAGGGGGCGACTATGGCTACACCTTC.

This clone was seen more than once but under ten times. In DNA, the CDR3 is TGTGCCAGCAGTGACCTCTTAAATCAGCCCCAGCATTTT. Amino acids: CASSDLLNQPQHF. The rearrangement joins TRBV6-4 to TRBJ1-5; D gene unclear. V was trimmed by 2 bases and J by 4 bases, leaving 6 bases between them. CDR1 is MRHNA, CDR2 SNTAGT, per germline. This CDR3 is built from 13 residues.

The chain links TRBV5-1 to TRBJ2-7; 12 positions match TRBD2. Germline-derived CDR1 and CDR2 are SGHRS and YFSETQ. With 8 bases clipped from V and 5 bases from J, the junction kept 2 bases outside the gene matches. The CDR3 length is 12 residues. CDR3 loop: CARTSGSHEQYF. CDR3 nucleotides: TGCGCCAGGACTAGCGGGAGCCACGAGCAGTACTTC. The full variable domain, completed using reference TRBV5-1 and TRBJ2-7, is KAGVTQTPRYLIKTRGQQVTLSCSPISGHRSVSWYQQTPGQGLQFLFEYFSETQRNKGNFPGRFSGRQFSNSRSEMNVSTLELGDSALYLCARTSGSHEQYFGPGTRLTVT.

V usage is TRBV7-2 and J usage is TRBJ1-6; TRBD1 matches 9 bases. Trimming cost V 5 bases and J 6 bases; bases outside gene matches: 5. This CDR3 contains 15 residues. Germline CDR1 is SGHTA and CDR2 is FQGNSA. CDR3 sequence: CASSPGDRANSPLHF. In nucleotides, the CDR3 is TGTGCCAGCAGCCCGGGGGACAGGGCTAATTCACCCCTCCACTTT.

This chain connects TRBV2 to TRBJ2-7; D gene ambiguous. The V end was cut by 1 base, the J end by 3 bases, with 13 bases between. The CDR3 length is 15 residues. Per the germline V gene, CDR1 is SNHLY and CDR2 is FYNNEI. CDR3 in amino acids: CASSEVSASVYEQYF. DNA of the CDR3: TGTGCCAGCAGTGAAGTAAGTGCCAGCGTCTACGAGCAGTACTTC. Combining the CDR3 with reference TRBV2 and TRBJ2-7 gives the whole variable domain EPEVTQTPSHQVTQMGQEVILRCVPISNHLYFYWYRQILGQKVEFLVSFYNNEISEKSEIFDDQFSVERPDGSNFTLKIRSTKLEDSAMYFCASSEVSASVYEQYFGPGTRLTVT.

V is TRBV5-6 and J is TRBJ1-1; possibly TRBD1 for D (5 bases). In germline, CDR1 is SGHDT, CDR2 YYEEEE. Between the trimmed V and J ends, which lost 1 base and 3 bases, there was a span of 13 bases. The CDR3 covers 15 residues. The CDR3 loop is CASSLPAGLHTEAFF. Here the CDR3 DNA reads TGTGCCAGCAGCTTGCCGGCAGGGCTCCACACTGAAGCTTTCTTT.